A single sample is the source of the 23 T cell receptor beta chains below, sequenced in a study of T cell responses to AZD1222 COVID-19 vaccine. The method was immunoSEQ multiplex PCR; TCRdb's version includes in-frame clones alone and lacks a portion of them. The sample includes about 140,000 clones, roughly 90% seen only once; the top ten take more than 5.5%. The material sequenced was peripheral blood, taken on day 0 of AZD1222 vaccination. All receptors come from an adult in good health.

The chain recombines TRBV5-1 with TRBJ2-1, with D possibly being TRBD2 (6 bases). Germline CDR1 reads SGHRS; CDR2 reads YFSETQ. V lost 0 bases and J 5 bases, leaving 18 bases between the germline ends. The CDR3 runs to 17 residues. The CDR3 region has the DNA TGCGCCAGCAGCTTGGCCGGGGGAACAGGCAAACACAATGAGCAGTTCTTC. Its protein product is CASSLAGGTGKHNEQFF.

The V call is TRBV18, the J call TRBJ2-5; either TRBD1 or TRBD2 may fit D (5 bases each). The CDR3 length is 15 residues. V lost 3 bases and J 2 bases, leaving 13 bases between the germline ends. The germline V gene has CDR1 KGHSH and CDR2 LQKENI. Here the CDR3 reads CASSPVRDRQETQYF. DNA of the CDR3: TGTGCCAGCTCACCCGTCCGGGACCGACAAGAGACCCAGTACTTC.

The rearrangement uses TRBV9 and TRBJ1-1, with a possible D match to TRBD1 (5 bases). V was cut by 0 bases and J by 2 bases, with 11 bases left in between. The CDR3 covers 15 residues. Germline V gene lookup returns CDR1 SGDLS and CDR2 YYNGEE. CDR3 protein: CASSVAGNSNTEAFF. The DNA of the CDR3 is TGTGCCAGCAGCGTAGCAGGGAACAGTAACACTGAAGCTTTCTTT. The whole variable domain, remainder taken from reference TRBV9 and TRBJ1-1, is DSGVTQTPKHLITATGQRVTLRCSPRSGDLSVYWYQQSLDQGLQFLIQYYNGEERAKGNILERFSAQQFPDLHSELNLSSLELGDSALYFCASSVAGNSNTEAFFGQGTRLTVV.

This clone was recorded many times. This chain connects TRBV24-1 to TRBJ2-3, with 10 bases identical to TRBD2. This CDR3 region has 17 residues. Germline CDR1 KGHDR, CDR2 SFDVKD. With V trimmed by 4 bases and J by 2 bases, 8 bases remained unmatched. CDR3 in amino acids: CATSDPYGLADTDTQYF. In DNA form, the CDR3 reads TGTGCCACCAGTGACCCATACGGACTAGCGGACACAGATACGCAGTATTTT.

The CDR3: CASSPGQGVRYGYTF. CDR3 in DNA: TGTGCCAGCAGCCCCGGACAGGGGGTTCGATATGGCTACACCTTC. The chain combines TRBV6-5 with TRBJ1-2; 10 bases align to TRBD1. CDR3 length: 15 residues. V lost 6 bases, J lost 5 bases, and 9 bases stayed unmatched. Germline V lookup: CDR1 MNHEY, CDR2 SVGAGI.

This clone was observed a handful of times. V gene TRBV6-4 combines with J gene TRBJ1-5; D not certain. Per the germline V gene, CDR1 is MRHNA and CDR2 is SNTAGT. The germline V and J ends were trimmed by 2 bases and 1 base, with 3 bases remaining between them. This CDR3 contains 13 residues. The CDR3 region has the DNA TGTGCCAGCAGTGACAGGAGCAATCAGCCCCAGCATTTT. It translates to CASSDRSNQPQHF.

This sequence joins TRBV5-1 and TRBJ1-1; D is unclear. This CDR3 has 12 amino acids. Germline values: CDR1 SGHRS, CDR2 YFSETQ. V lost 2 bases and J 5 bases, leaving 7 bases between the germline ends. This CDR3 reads CASSFKGTEAFF. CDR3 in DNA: TGCGCCAGCAGCTTTAAGGGAACTGAAGCTTTCTTT.

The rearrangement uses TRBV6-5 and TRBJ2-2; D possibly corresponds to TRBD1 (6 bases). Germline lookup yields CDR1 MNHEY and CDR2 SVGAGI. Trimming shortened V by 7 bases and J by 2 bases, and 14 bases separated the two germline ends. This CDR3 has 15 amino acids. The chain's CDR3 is CASTLGQINTGELFF. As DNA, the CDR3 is TGTGCCAGCACCCTTGGACAGATAAACACCGGGGAGCTGTTTTTT.

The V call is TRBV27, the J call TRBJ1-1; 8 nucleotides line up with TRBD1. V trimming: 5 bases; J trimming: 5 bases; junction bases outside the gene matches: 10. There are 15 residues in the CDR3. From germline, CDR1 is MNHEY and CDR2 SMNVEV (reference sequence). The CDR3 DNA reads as TGTGCCAGCAGTAAGATTACAGGGGGGCCAACTGAAGCTTTCTTT. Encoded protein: CASSKITGGPTEAFF.

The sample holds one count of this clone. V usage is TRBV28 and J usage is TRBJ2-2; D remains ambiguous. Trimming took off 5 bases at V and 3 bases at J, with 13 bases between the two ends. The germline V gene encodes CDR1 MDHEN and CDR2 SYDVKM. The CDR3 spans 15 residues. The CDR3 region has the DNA TGTGCCAGCAGTCCGCCCCTTGCCGACACCGGGGAGCTGTTTTTT. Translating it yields CASSPPLADTGELFF.

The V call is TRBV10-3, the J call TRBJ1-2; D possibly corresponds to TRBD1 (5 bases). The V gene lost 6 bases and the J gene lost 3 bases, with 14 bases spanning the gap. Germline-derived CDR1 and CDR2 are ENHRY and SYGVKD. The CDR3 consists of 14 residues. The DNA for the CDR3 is TGTGCCATCAGGGTGGCAGGGCAAGACTATGGCTACACCTTC. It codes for CAIRVAGQDYGYTF.

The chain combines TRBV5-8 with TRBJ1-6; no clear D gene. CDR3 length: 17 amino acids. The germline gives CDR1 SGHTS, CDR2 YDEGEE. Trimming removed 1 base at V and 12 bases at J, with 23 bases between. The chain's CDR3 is CASSLRHRLRLREPLHF. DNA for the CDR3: TGTGCCAGCAGCTTGAGGCACAGACTCCGGCTAAGGGAACCCCTCCACTTT.

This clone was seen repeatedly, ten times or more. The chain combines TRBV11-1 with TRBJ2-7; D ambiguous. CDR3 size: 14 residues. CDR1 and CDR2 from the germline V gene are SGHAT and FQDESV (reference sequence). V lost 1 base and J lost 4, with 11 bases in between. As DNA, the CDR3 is TGTGCCAGCAGCTTAGGGGTCGGTAAATACGAGCAGTACTTC. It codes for CASSLGVGKYEQYF.

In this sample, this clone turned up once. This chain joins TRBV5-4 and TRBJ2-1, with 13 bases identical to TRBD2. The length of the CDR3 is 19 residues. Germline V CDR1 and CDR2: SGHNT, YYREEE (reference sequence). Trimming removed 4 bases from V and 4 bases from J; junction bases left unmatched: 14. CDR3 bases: TGTGCCAGCAGCCCCAACCAACTAGCGGGAGGGCCAATGTACAATGAGCAGTTCTTC. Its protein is CASSPNQLAGGPMYNEQFF.

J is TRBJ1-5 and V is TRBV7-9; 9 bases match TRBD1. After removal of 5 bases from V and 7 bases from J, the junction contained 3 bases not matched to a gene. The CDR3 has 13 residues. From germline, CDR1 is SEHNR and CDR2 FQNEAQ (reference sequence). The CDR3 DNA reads TGTGCCAGCAGCGCGGACAGGGGACAGCCCCAGCATTTT. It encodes CASSADRGQPQHF. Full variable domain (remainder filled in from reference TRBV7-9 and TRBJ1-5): DTGVSQNPRHKITKRGQNVTFRCDPISEHNRLYWYRQTLGQGPEFLTYFQNEAQLEKSRLLSDRFSAERPKGSFSTLEIQRTEQGDSAMYLCASSADRGQPQHFGDGTRLSIL.

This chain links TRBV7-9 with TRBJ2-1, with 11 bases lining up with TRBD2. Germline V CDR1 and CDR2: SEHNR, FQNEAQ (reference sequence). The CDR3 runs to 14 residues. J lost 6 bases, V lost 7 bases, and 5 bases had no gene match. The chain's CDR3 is CASITGLAANEQFF. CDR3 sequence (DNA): TGTGCCAGCATCACGGGACTAGCGGCCAATGAGCAGTTCTTC.

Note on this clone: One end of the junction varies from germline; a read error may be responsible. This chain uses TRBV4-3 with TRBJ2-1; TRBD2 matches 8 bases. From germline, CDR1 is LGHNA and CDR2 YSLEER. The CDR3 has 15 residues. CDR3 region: CASSQTRGDYHEQFF. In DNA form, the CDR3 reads TGCGCCAGCAGCCAAACGCGGGGGGACTACCATGAGCAGTTCTTC.

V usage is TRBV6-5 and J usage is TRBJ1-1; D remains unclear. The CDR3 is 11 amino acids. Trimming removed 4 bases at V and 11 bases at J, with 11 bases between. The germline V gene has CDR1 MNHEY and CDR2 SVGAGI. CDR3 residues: CASSSIHGAFF. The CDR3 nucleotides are TGTGCCAGCAGTTCTATCCATGGGGCTTTCTTT.

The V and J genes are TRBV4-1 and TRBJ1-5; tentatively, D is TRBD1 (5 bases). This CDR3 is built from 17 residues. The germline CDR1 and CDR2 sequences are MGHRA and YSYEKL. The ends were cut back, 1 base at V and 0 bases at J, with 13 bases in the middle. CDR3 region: CASSQGLAGPSNQPQHF. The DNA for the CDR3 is TGCGCCAGCAGCCAAGGATTAGCGGGGCCTAGCAATCAGCCCCAGCATTTT.

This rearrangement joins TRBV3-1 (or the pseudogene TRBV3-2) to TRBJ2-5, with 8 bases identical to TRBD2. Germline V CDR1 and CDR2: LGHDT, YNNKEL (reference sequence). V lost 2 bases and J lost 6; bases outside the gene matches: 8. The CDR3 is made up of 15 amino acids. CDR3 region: CASSQPGRGTKTQYF. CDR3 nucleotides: TGTGCCAGCAGCCAACCCGGGAGGGGAACAAAGACCCAGTACTTC.

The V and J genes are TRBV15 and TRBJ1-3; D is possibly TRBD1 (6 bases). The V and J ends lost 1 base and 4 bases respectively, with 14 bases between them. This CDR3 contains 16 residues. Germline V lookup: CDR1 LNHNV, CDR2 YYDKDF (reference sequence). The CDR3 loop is CATSRVGGGQGNTIYF. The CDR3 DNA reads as TGTGCCACCAGCAGAGTTGGAGGGGGGCAAGGAAACACCATATATTTT. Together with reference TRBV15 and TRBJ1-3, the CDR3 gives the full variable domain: DAMVIQNPRYQVTQFGKPVTLSCSQTLNHNVMYWYQQKSSQAPKLLFHYYDKDFNNEADTPDNFQSRRPNTSFCFLDIRSPGLGDTAMYLCATSRVGGGQGNTIYFGEGSWLTVV.

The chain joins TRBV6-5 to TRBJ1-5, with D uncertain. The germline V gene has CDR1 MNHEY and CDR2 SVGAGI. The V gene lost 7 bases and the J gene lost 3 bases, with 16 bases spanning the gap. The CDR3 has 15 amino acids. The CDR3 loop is CASTPSAIINQPQHF. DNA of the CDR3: TGTGCCAGCACCCCCTCGGCCATAATCAATCAGCCCCAGCATTTT.

The CDR3 DNA reads TGTGCCTGCTCTGGGACTAGCGGGAGCTGGGGCACAGATACGCAGTATTTT. Residues: CACSGTSGSWGTDTQYF. This rearrangement joins TRBV30 to TRBJ2-3, with TRBD2 matching over 14 bases. With 6 bases clipped from V and 1 base from J, the junction kept 9 bases outside the gene matches. The CDR3 extends over 17 amino acids. CDR1 GTSNPN and CDR2 SVGIG come from the germline V gene (reference sequence).